This entry is about one T cell receptor beta chain. Time point of the sample: pre-treatment sample, taken before nivolumab and TIL therapy. Adults with stage 4 NSCLC were enrolled in a phase I trial. The libraries were made with immunoSEQ v3. Generated by immunoSEQ multiplex PCR, the TCRdb table keeps only in-frame clones and is missing some. This table holds 35,000 to 55,000 clones, 79% found once. This sample stems from a study of TIL therapy for anti-PD-1-resistant metastatic lung cancer. Looking at the study overall: Tumor harvest preceded PD-1/PD-L1 blockade, followed by nivolumab treatment.

Trimming took 1 base from V and 7 from J, leaving 14 bases between them. There are 15 residues in the CDR3. CDR1 and CDR2 from the germline V gene are SEHNR and FQNEAQ (reference sequence). V is TRBV7-9 and J is TRBJ1-5; D possibly corresponds to TRBD1 (5 bases). This TCR was recovered from a man between 65 and 85 years old with non-small cell lung cancer. The source material was blood, sampled at baseline. The CDR3 sequence is CASSLETAGKQPQHF. DNA for the CDR3: TGTGCCAGCAGCTTAGAAACGGCAGGGAAGCAGCCCCAGCATTTT.